The clone carrying this T cell receptor beta chain has at least ten counts. The antigen remains undetermined. The CDR3 contains 15 residues. V lost 5 bases and J lost 2, with 16 bases in between. The V gene's germline CDR1 is DFQATT and CDR2 SNEGSKA (reference sequence). For TCRbeta, the library was prepared with unique molecular identifiers. Via MiXCR, TCRdb re-called the PCR reads, giving one row per CDR3 protein. Here the sample spans about 300,000 distinct CDR3 sequences, around 9.1% being singletons. The data originate from a study of T-cell reconstitution after alpha-beta-depleted transplantation in children. The study's findings and limits: The study traced high day-60 TCRbeta diversity in some patients to surviving recipient T cells and thymic progenitors. Hyperexpanded clones declined; after one year, newly produced T cells mostly supplied diversity. Several hundred expanded graft clones reportedly gave rise to the alpha-beta T cells present about two months after transplant.

This chain uses TRBV20-1 with TRBJ2-1; possibly TRBD1 or TRBD2 for D (6 bases each). This material consisted of PBMCs, taken before TCRalphabeta/CD19-depleted stem cell transplant. This TCR came from a boy in the first two years of life with acute myeloid leukemia, due to receive a stem cell transplant. CDR3 region: CSAPLGGTPYNEQFF. Written as DNA, the CDR3 is TGCAGTGCTCCCCTAGGGGGGACCCCCTACAATGAGCAGTTCTTC.